These T cell receptor beta chains were read from a single sample in a study of beta chain features in type 1 diabetes. Using immunoSEQ multiplex PCR, the repertoire was profiled, and TCRdb retains in-frame clones only, with some absent. The sample carries about 340,000 clones, approximately 12% recorded once. Material: naive CD4+ T cells from blood. Source of these receptors: a woman aged 18-35 years with type 1 diabetes. Both conserved end residues are part of each CDR3. A D gene is named only where the DNA matches it firmly. Only part of the rows carry a size: once, few, many, or a class if the clone is expanded.

clone_size	v_call	d_call	j_call	cdr3_aa	cdr3_nt
few	TRBV27	TRBD2	TRBJ2-7	CASRMTSGPYEQYF	TGTGCCAGCAGGATGACTAGCGGACCCTACGAGCAGTACTTC
few	TRBV7-2	TRBD2	TRBJ2-3	CASSPQAGVGDTQYF	TGTGCCAGCAGCCCCCAAGCGGGAGTTGGAGATACGCAGTATTTT
few	TRBV7-6	TRBD1	TRBJ1-1	CASSLLIGTVSTEAFF	TGTGCCAGCAGCTTATTGATCGGGACAGTGAGCACTGAAGCTTTCTTT
.	TRBV5-1	.	TRBJ2-7	CASSLGTDYEQYF	TGCGCCAGCAGCTTGGGGACAGACTACGAGCAGTACTTC
few	TRBV30	TRBD1	TRBJ2-7	CAWKIGRQGAHQQYF	TGTGCCTGGAAGATAGGAAGGCAGGGGGCGCATCAGCAGTACTTC
few	TRBV19	TRBD1	TRBJ2-1	CASIGQGYNEQFF	TGTGCCAGTATTGGACAGGGCTACAATGAGCAGTTCTTC
few	TRBV19	TRBD1	TRBJ2-1	CASSSPGQYNEQFF	TGTGCCAGTAGTTCACCGGGACAGTACAATGAGCAGTTCTTC
few	TRBV4-1	.	TRBJ1-2	CASSQPGYSTNYGYTF	TGCGCCAGCAGCCAACCAGGATATTCTACTAACTATGGCTACACCTTC
.	TRBV5-1	.	TRBJ2-1	CASSSSSYNEQFF	TGCGCCAGCAGCTCGAGTTCCTACAATGAGCAGTTCTTC
few	TRBV29-1	.	TRBJ2-3	CSSTRGDTQYF	TGCAGCTCCACGCGGGGTGATACGCAGTATTTT
few	TRBV30	TRBD1	TRBJ1-4	CAWSLGGIEKLFF	TGTGCCTGGAGTCTAGGGGGCATTGAAAAACTGTTTTTT
.	TRBV5-1	TRBD1	TRBJ2-5	CASSLGSTGALVKTQYF	TGCGCCAGCAGCTTGGGATCGACAGGGGCCCTAGTGAAGACCCAGTACTTC
.	TRBV6-5	.	TRBJ2-1	CASSGGAFGNEQFF	TGTGCCAGCAGTGGGGGGGCCTTCGGCAATGAGCAGTTCTTC
.	TRBV21-1	.	TRBJ2-1	CASSKRGGQGRHNEQFF	TGTGCCAGCAGCAAAAGGGGGGGACAGGGCAGACACAATGAGCAGTTCTTC
.	TRBV7-2	.	TRBJ1-1	CASSLTGDTEAFF	TGTGCCAGCAGCTTGACGGGTGACACTGAAGCTTTCTTT
few	TRBV6-6	TRBD2	TRBJ2-7	CATRRREAVPEQYF	TGTGCCACCCGGCGTCGGGAGGCGGTACCCGAGCAGTACTTC
few	TRBV7-9	TRBD1	TRBJ1-1	CASSLGQGNTEAFF	TGTGCCAGCAGCTTAGGACAGGGGAACACTGAAGCTTTCTTT
.	TRBV7-9	.	TRBJ2-1	CASSPIPAAGNEQFF	TGTGCCAGCAGCCCCATCCCCGCGGCGGGCAATGAGCAGTTCTTC
.	TRBV11-2	TRBD1	TRBJ2-1	CASSLVDRAEFF	TGTGCCAGCAGCTTAGTTGACAGGGCCGAGTTCTTC
few	TRBV25-1	TRBD1	TRBJ1-2	CASSEQGAPYYGYTF	TGTGCCAGCAGTGAACAGGGGGCCCCGTACTATGGCTACACCTTC
.	TRBV9	TRBD2	TRBJ2-3	CASSVVGAGGPDTQYF	TGTGCCAGCAGCGTAGTGGGGGCGGGAGGGCCAGATACGCAGTATTTT
.	TRBV5-1	.	TRBJ2-3	CASSLVRAAADTQYF	TGCGCCAGCAGCTTGGTCAGGGCTGCCGCAGATACGCAGTATTTT
few	TRBV5-1	TRBD1	TRBJ2-1	CASSLRQGARNEQFF	TGCGCCAGCAGCCTAAGACAGGGGGCGCGTAATGAGCAGTTCTTC
.	TRBV28	.	TRBJ2-7	CASVTGRLDEQYF	TGTGCCAGCGTCACAGGTCGACTGGACGAGCAGTACTTC
.	TRBV9	.	TRBJ2-3	CASSVAVGRGTDTQYF	TGTGCCAGCAGCGTAGCGGTGGGGCGAGGCACAGATACGCAGTATTTT
few	TRBV15	TRBD2	TRBJ2-1	CATSRAPSGSNEQFF	TGTGCCACCAGCAGAGCCCCTAGCGGGAGTAATGAGCAGTTCTTC
few	TRBV7-2	TRBD1	TRBJ1-5	CASSWGQAQPQHF	TGTGCCAGCAGCTGGGGACAGGCTCAGCCCCAGCATTTT
few	TRBV5-6	.	TRBJ2-1	CASSLPGGSYNEQFF	TGTGCCAGCAGCTTGCCGGGCGGGTCGTACAATGAGCAGTTCTTC
.	TRBV27	TRBD2	TRBJ2-3	CASSPTSSGRRNTQYF	TGTGCCAGCAGTCCGACCTCTAGCGGGAGGCGGAATACGCAGTATTTT
.	TRBV5-4	.	TRBJ1-1	CASSLPRSNTEAFF	TGTGCCAGCAGCTTACCGCGGTCCAACACTGAAGCTTTCTTT
few	TRBV2	TRBD2	TRBJ2-5	CASKRGKETQYF	TGTGCCAGTAAGCGGGGGAAAGAGACCCAGTACTTC
few	TRBV18	.	TRBJ1-2	CASSPGLTTNYGYTF	TGTGCCAGCTCACCCGGCCTTACTACTAACTATGGCTACACCTTC
.	TRBV5-4	.	TRBJ2-5	CASSFWDVGGQYF	TGTGCCAGCAGCTTCTGGGATGTAGGGGGCCAGTACTTC
few	TRBV5-6	TRBD1	TRBJ2-5	CASRSTGGEETQYF	TGTGCCAGCAGGTCGACAGGGGGCGAGGAGACCCAGTACTTC
few	TRBV28	TRBD2	TRBJ2-1	CASIPHGLAGGNEQFF	TGTGCCAGCATCCCCCACGGGCTAGCGGGCGGAAATGAGCAGTTCTTC
few	TRBV6-1	.	TRBJ1-5	CASSEVLPDYSNQPQHF	TGTGCCAGCAGTGAAGTGTTACCAGACTATAGCAATCAGCCCCAGCATTTT
.	TRBV5-1	.	TRBJ2-1	CASSHRADSSYNEQFF	TGCGCCAGCAGCCACAGAGCGGATAGCTCCTACAATGAGCAGTTCTTC
.	TRBV30	.	TRBJ2-3	CAWTVTDTQYF	TGTGCCTGGACAGTCACAGATACGCAGTATTTT
.	TRBV18	TRBD2	TRBJ2-5	CASSPLSSRERKETQYF	TGTGCCAGCTCACCACTATCCTCGCGGGAGCGCAAAGAGACCCAGTACTTC